The 20 T cell receptor beta chains given below trace back to one sample, sequenced in a study of human T cells and chemical hapten exposure. TCRdb re-called the RACE reads through MiXCR, storing one row per CDR3 protein. Of around 120,000 distinct CDR3 sequences listed, less than 15% are singletons. Documented time point: pre-sensitization, week 0. Treatment described: therapeutic diphenylcyclopropenone sensitization with weekly scalp DPC. Source: whole blood, taken in connection with sensitization to the hapten diphenylcyclopropenone (DPC). The receptors derive from a woman between 18 and 29 years old with alopecia areata. Some clones in this sample may be carry-over from other donors' samples.

In its sample, this clonotype was seen a few times. The chain has TRBV20-1 and TRBJ1-2, with D uncertain. Trimming pared 4 bases from V and 5 bases from J, leaving 14 bases between. CDR3 size: 13 residues. Germline V CDR1 and CDR2: DFQATT, SNEGSKA (reference sequence). CDR3 in amino acids: CSATPQGNYGYTF. The DNA of the CDR3 is TGCAGTGCTACACCCCAAGGGAATTATGGCTACACCTTC.

This clonotype was seen at least ten times. The chain recombines TRBV6-6 with TRBJ1-5; D may be TRBD1 (6 bases). V was shortened by 6 bases and J by 2 bases, with 11 bases between the two germline ends. Germline lookup yields CDR1 MNHNY and CDR2 SVGAGI (reference sequence). CDR3 size: 14 residues. The CDR3 coding sequence is TGTGCCAGCAGCTCACAGGGAGGCAATCAGCCCCAGCATTTT. It codes for CASSSQGGNQPQHF.

The rearrangement uses TRBV19 and TRBJ2-6; 9 nucleotides match TRBD1. The CDR3 is 16 residues long. The germline V gene encodes CDR1 LNHDA and CDR2 SQIVND (reference sequence). V lost 9 bases and J lost 4; bases outside the gene matches: 10. CDR3 sequence: CASKLTGGAGANVLTF. The CDR3 coding sequence is TGTGCCAGCAAACTTACAGGGGGCGCAGGGGCCAACGTCCTGACTTTC.

This clonotype was found a few times. CDR3 nucleotides: TGCGCCAGCAACTGGGACAGGTCCACCGGGGAGCTGTTTTTT. Protein sequence: CASNWDRSTGELFF. The chain is built from TRBV10-2 and TRBJ2-2, with 8 bases lining up with TRBD1. The J segment lost 4 bases and the V segment lost 7 bases, leaving 5 bases of the junction unmatched. The CDR3 runs to 14 residues. Germline V gene sequence: CDR1 WSHSY, CDR2 SAAADI.

DNA of the CDR3: TGTGCCTGGAGGGAAGACAGCCCCACTGAAGCTTTCTTT. Protein product: CAWREDSPTEAFF. The chain has TRBV30 and TRBJ1-1, with a tentative D call TRBD1 (5 bases). The CDR3 consists of 13 residues. CDR1 and CDR2 (germline): GTSNPN, SVGIG (reference sequence). The germline V and J ends were trimmed by 3 bases and 4 bases, with 12 bases remaining between them.

This clonotype was seen more than once but under ten times. This rearrangement joins TRBV24-1 to TRBJ1-5; tentatively, D is TRBD1 (5 bases). V was pared by 7 bases and J by 4 bases, with 13 bases between. This CDR3 is 14 amino acids long. The germline CDR1 and CDR2 sequences are KGHDR and SFDVKD. CDR3 sequence (DNA): TGTGCCACCAGCAAAGGGAAGGGGAATCAGCCCCAGCATTTT. Its translation is CATSKGKGNQPQHF.

The chain has TRBV4-1 and TRBJ1-2; D possibly corresponds to TRBD1 (6 bases). The V and J ends lost 6 bases and 4 bases respectively, with 12 bases between them. The CDR3 loop spans 13 amino acids. Germline loops: CDR1 MGHRA, CDR2 YSYEKL. CDR3 protein: CASRGQGPYGYTF. The CDR3 nucleotides are TGCGCCAGCAGGGGCCAGGGGCCCTATGGCTACACCTTC.

This chain connects TRBV20-1 to TRBJ1-2, with D perhaps matching TRBD1 (6 bases). With 4 bases removed from V and 2 bases from J, the gap between germline ends came to 14 bases. This CDR3 region has 14 residues. Germline CDR1 reads DFQATT; CDR2 reads SNEGSKA (reference sequence). DNA of the CDR3: TGCAGTGCTATTCTGGGGGGCGTCAACTATGGCTACACCTTC. Amino acids: CSAILGGVNYGYTF.

This clonotype was recorded a few times. The V call is TRBV20-1, the J call TRBJ2-7; D may be TRBD2 (6 bases). Germline assignment: CDR1 DFQATT and CDR2 SNEGSKA (reference sequence). Trimming removed 3 bases from V and 0 bases from J, with 12 bases in between. The CDR3 spans 14 residues. DNA of the CDR3: TGCAGTGCTAGGCGGGACTTCAGCTCCTACGAGCAGTACTTC. It codes for CSARRDFSSYEQYF.

A few counts support this clonotype. The J gene is TRBJ1-6, the V gene TRBV18, with no clear D. Germline values: CDR1 KGHSH, CDR2 LQKENI. V was clipped by 6 bases and J by 4 bases, with 4 bases between them. The CDR3 spans 12 residues. CDR3 amino acids: CASSQYNSPLHF. Written as DNA, the CDR3 is TGTGCCAGCTCGCAGTATAATTCACCCCTCCACTTT.

This rearrangement joins TRBV11-2 to TRBJ2-7; no definite D call. The CDR3 runs 13 residues. The V end was cut by 0 bases, the J end by 5 bases, with 8 bases between. Germline V lookup: CDR1 SGHAT, CDR2 FQNNGV. CDR3 loop: CASSLDFEDEQYF. In nucleotides, the CDR3 is TGTGCCAGCAGCTTAGATTTCGAGGACGAGCAGTACTTC.

This clonotype was seen more than once but under ten times. V usage is TRBV7-8 and J usage is TRBJ1-1; D not certain. This CDR3 contains 14 residues. Germline CDR1 and CDR2: SGHVS and FQNEAQ. Trimming removed 7 bases at V and 8 bases at J, with 20 bases between. CDR3 bases: TGTGCCAGCACCACTCGGACCCTCGCTCGGGAAGCTTTCTTT. Translating it yields CASTTRTLAREAFF.

This clonotype was seen only a few times. The chain recombines TRBV12-3 or TRBV12-4 with TRBJ2-3; a weak D match, TRBD2 (7 bases). The V end lost 7 bases, the J end lost 2 bases, and 19 bases lay between the germline ends. This CDR3 is 16 amino acids long. CDR3 nucleotides: TGTGCCAGCACTAAATATGCGGGGGCGTACACAGATACGCAGTATTTT. This encodes CASTKYAGAYTDTQYF.

This sequence joins TRBV3-1 and TRBJ2-3; D remains ambiguous. CDR1 and CDR2 from the germline V gene are LGHDT and YNNKEL (reference sequence). There are 13 residues in the CDR3. V was clipped by 2 bases and J by 2 bases, with 5 bases between them. CDR3 sequence: CASSQYDTDTQYF. CDR3 bases: TGTGCCAGCAGCCAATACGACACAGATACGCAGTATTTT.

The chain recombines TRBV3-1 with TRBJ2-7, with 8 bases lining up with TRBD2. The CDR3 is made up of 13 amino acids. CDR1 and CDR2 from the germline V gene are LGHDT and YNNKEL (reference sequence). V lost 4 bases and J lost 3; bases outside the gene matches: 2. CDR3 nucleotides: TGTGCCAGCAGCCCGGGACTAGTCTACGAGCAGTACTTC. It yields the protein CASSPGLVYEQYF.

This chain joins TRBV11-3 and TRBJ2-1, with D perhaps given as TRBD1 or TRBD2 (6 bases each). V was trimmed by 6 bases and J by 5 bases, leaving 20 bases between them. CDR1 and CDR2 (germline): SGHNT, YENEEA. The CDR3 has 16 amino acids. Here the CDR3 reads CASRPFFGGRNNEQFF. The DNA for the CDR3 is TGTGCCAGCAGGCCCTTTTTCGGGGGCAGAAACAATGAGCAGTTCTTC.

The chain joins TRBV2 to TRBJ2-3, with 9 bases identical to TRBD1. V lost 10 bases and J lost 3; bases outside the gene matches: 2. Germline-derived CDR1 and CDR2 are SNHLY and FYNNEI. The length of the CDR3 is 12 residues. The chain's CDR3 is CATGQGTDTQYF. CDR3 coding DNA: TGTGCCACCGGACAGGGGACAGATACGCAGTATTTT. Full variable domain (remainder filled in from reference TRBV2 and TRBJ2-3): EPEVTQTPSHQVTQMGQEVILRCVPISNHLYFYWYRQILGQKVEFLVSFYNNEISEKSEIFDDQFSVERPDGSNFTLKIRSTKLEDSAMYFCATGQGTDTQYFGPGTRLTVL.

V is TRBV5-4 and J is TRBJ1-6; the D gene is possibly TRBD1 (6 bases). Germline values: CDR1 SGHNT, CDR2 YYREEE (reference sequence). The CDR3 contains 15 residues. V was shortened by 4 bases and J by 11 bases, with 19 bases between the two germline ends. The DNA of the CDR3 is TGTGCCAGCAGCCGAGGGGGGCCCCGAGATGCACCCCTCCACTTT. This codes for CASSRGGPRDAPLHF.

This clonotype was seen more than once but under ten times. The V call is TRBV7-6, the J call TRBJ2-3, with D tentatively TRBD1 or TRBD2 (6 bases each). The V gene's germline CDR1 is SGHVS and CDR2 FNYEAQ. The CDR3 sequence is 16 residues long. V gave up 5 bases and J gave up 2 bases, with 17 bases separating them. CDR3 DNA: TGTGCCAGCAGCCCACAAGGGGGGCTATTCACAGATACGCAGTATTTT. This encodes CASSPQGGLFTDTQYF.

This chain uses TRBV18 with TRBJ2-5; 8 nucleotides match TRBD1. CDR3 length: 14 residues. CDR1 KGHSH and CDR2 LQKENI come from the germline V gene. V lost 4 bases to trimming and J lost 1 base; unmatched junction nucleotides: 2. DNA of the CDR3: TGTGCCAGCTCACGACAGGGGCCCCAAGAGACCCAGTACTTC. As protein: CASSRQGPQETQYF.